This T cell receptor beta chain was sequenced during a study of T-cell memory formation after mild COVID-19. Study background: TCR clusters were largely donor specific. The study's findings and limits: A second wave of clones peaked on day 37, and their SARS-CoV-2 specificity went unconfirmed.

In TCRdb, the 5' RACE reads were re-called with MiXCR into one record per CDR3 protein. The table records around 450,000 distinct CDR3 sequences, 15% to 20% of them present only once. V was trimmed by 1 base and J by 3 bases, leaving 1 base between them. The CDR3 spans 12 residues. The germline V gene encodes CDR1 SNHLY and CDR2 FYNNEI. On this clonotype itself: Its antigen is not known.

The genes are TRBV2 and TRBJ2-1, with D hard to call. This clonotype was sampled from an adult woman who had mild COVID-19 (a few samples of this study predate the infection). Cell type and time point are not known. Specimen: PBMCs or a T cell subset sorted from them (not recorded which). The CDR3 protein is CASSEDYNEQFF. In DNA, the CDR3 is TGTGCCAGCAGTGAAGACTACAATGAGCAGTTCTTC.